The rows below give T cell receptor beta chains drawn from one sample of a study of blood T cell repertoires in COVID-19. Only in-frame clones appear in the TCRdb table, and some are missing; sequencing was by immunoSEQ multiplex PCR. The sample lists roughly 700,000 clones, 70% to 90% occurring once. The sample comprised peripheral blood. Receptor source: a woman aged 18-29 years with acute or convalescent COVID-19. CDR3s include the opening cysteine and the closing phenylalanine or tryptophan.

CDR3 length: 16; J gene: TRBJ2-7; V gene: TRBV24-1; CDR3 protein: CATSALGDGGSYEQYF
CDR3 length: 13; J gene: TRBJ1-2; V gene: TRBV5-1; CDR3 protein: CASSLWGRNGYTF
CDR3 length: 16; J gene: TRBJ1-1; V gene: TRBV7-2; CDR3 protein: CASSLGGTGMNTEAFF
CDR3 length: 16; J gene: TRBJ1-6; V gene: TRBV9; CDR3 protein: CASSVGPGGPSSPLHF
CDR3 length: 14; J gene: TRBJ1-1; V gene: TRBV5-1; CDR3 protein: CASSLGAGNSEAFF
CDR3 length: 13; J gene: TRBJ1-1; V gene: TRBV6-6; CDR3 protein: CASSSLLLKEAFF
CDR3 length: 11; J gene: TRBJ1-2; V gene: TRBV7-9; CDR3 protein: CASSDRGGYTF
CDR3 length: 13; J gene: TRBJ2-1; V gene: TRBV7-6; CDR3 protein: CASSDISYNEQFF
CDR3 length: 15; J gene: TRBJ1-1; V gene: TRBV21-1; CDR3 protein: CASSKGSSGVSEAFF
CDR3 length: 16; J gene: TRBJ1-3; V gene: TRBV11-2; CDR3 protein: CASSSHPPGSGNTIYF
CDR3 length: 17; J gene: TRBJ1-2; V gene: TRBV19; CDR3 protein: CASGFDSSPTRSYGYTF
CDR3 length: 15; J gene: TRBJ1-2; V gene: TRBV7-2; CDR3 protein: CASSLAGTGGYGYTF
CDR3 length: 16; J gene: TRBJ2-2; V gene: TRBV5-1; CDR3 protein: CASSLDTQGAGGELFF
CDR3 length: 13; J gene: TRBJ2-7; V gene: TRBV30; CDR3 protein: CAWSEGLTYEQYF
CDR3 length: 15; J gene: TRBJ1-2; V gene: TRBV9; CDR3 protein: CASSVGPAGGNGYTF
CDR3 length: 14; J gene: TRBJ1-2; V gene: TRBV18; CDR3 protein: CASSPPGQGGVYTF
CDR3 length: 14; J gene: TRBJ2-7; V gene: TRBV5-1; CDR3 protein: CASSWTGFGYEQYF
CDR3 length: 13; J gene: TRBJ1-5; V gene: TRBV29-1; CDR3 protein: CSVLGAYNQPQHF
CDR3 length: 15; J gene: TRBJ2-3; V gene: TRBV7-2; CDR3 protein: CASSTGLAGGDTQYF
CDR3 length: 12; J gene: TRBJ2-7; V gene: TRBV6-5; CDR3 protein: CASLAGDYEQYF
CDR3 length: 15; J gene: TRBJ1-2; V gene: TRBV4-1; CDR3 protein: CASSQGDRIIYGYTF
CDR3 length: 14; J gene: TRBJ1-3; V gene: TRBV30; CDR3 protein: CAWSLGTSGNTIYF
CDR3 length: 12; J gene: TRBJ1-1; V gene: TRBV7-9; CDR3 protein: CASSLSGSGAFF
CDR3 length: 17; J gene: TRBJ1-5; V gene: TRBV7-8; CDR3 protein: CASSDPGGYWGNQPQHF
CDR3 length: 15; J gene: TRBJ1-2; V gene: TRBV12-5; CDR3 protein: CASGLGQGIHYGYTF
CDR3 length: 12; J gene: TRBJ2-7; V gene: TRBV19; CDR3 protein: CASSSGGYEQYF
CDR3 length: 18; J gene: TRBJ1-2; V gene: TRBV19; CDR3 protein: CASSPGGRTGVLGYGYTF
CDR3 length: 17; J gene: TRBJ1-6; V gene: TRBV4-3; CDR3 protein: CASSQEGTGGGNSPLHF
CDR3 length: 15; J gene: TRBJ1-1; V gene: TRBV25-1; CDR3 protein: CASSEYGRLHTEAFF
CDR3 length: 13; J gene: TRBJ2-5; V gene: TRBV3-1/TRBV3-2; CDR3 protein: CASSPFARETQYF
CDR3 length: 17; J gene: TRBJ2-6; V gene: TRBV4-3; CDR3 protein: CASSQVSTSSGANVLTF
CDR3 length: 13; J gene: TRBJ1-2; V gene: TRBV6-2/TRBV6-3; CDR3 protein: CASSTTGHYGYTF
CDR3 length: 15; J gene: TRBJ2-7; V gene: TRBV7-2; CDR3 protein: CASSRGLAGTYEQYF
CDR3 length: 13; J gene: TRBJ1-6; V gene: TRBV6-5; CDR3 protein: CASKATGNSPLHF
CDR3 length: 14; J gene: TRBJ1-2; V gene: TRBV25-1; CDR3 protein: CASSELSGVNGYTF
CDR3 length: 17; J gene: TRBJ2-2; V gene: TRBV6-6; CDR3 protein: CASSHRQGSTNTGELFF